Below, 10 T cell receptor beta chains from the same sample are listed, as sequenced in a study of blood T cell repertoires in COVID-19. Clones were read by immunoSEQ multiplex PCR, and TCRdb kept only the in-frame ones, dropping some. Counted here are roughly 250,000 clones, over 80% occurring once; the ten biggest clones make up roughly 3%. Material: PBMCs or T cells enriched from blood (not recorded which). These receptors were obtained from a woman in her 40s who had been exposed to COVID-19.

This rearrangement joins TRBV24-1 to TRBJ1-1; D possibly corresponds to TRBD1 (6 bases). Per germline, CDR1 KGHDR and CDR2 SFDVKD. Trimming removed 7 bases at V and 1 base at J, with 12 bases between. This CDR3 spans 14 amino acids. The CDR3: CATRVGGPNTEAFF. The CDR3 DNA reads TGTGCCACCAGAGTGGGGGGGCCGAACACTGAAGCTTTCTTT.

The chain recombines TRBV30 with TRBJ2-1, with D possibly being TRBD2 (6 bases). This CDR3 comprises 15 residues. Per germline, CDR1 GTSNPN and CDR2 SVGIG (reference sequence). V was trimmed by 3 bases and J by 0 bases, leaving 12 bases between them. CDR3 coding DNA: TGTGCCTGGAGCGCGGGGCTGGCCTCCTACAATGAGCAGTTCTTC. Its translation: CAWSAGLASYNEQFF.

A word on this clone: The sample has other DNA sequences that encode this CDR3 too. This chain joins TRBV19 and TRBJ2-2; 10 bases map to TRBD2. J was trimmed by 5 bases and V by 7 bases; bases with no gene match: 7. In germline, CDR1 is LNHDA, CDR2 SQIVND (reference sequence). There are 15 residues in the CDR3. The CDR3 here is CASTPAGGRTGELFF. CDR3 coding DNA: TGTGCCAGTACCCCAGCGGGGGGGAGAACCGGGGAGCTGTTTTTT.

This clone came up once. The gene calls are TRBV7-8 and TRBJ1-2, with TRBD1 matching over 9 bases. The ends lost 3 bases at V and 4 bases at J; junction bases unmatched: 6. CDR3 length: 15 residues. Germline assignment: CDR1 SGHVS and CDR2 FQNEAQ. The DNA for the CDR3 is TGTGCCAGCAGCTTCGGGACAGGGTTGTCCTATGGCTACACCTTC. Protein sequence: CASSFGTGLSYGYTF.

This chain connects TRBV18 to TRBJ1-2; D perhaps matches TRBD1 (5 bases). Trimming removed 2 bases from V and 4 bases from J, with 14 bases in between. The CDR3 consists of 15 residues. Per germline, CDR1 KGHSH and CDR2 LQKENI. The CDR3 sequence: CASSPNRRVGYGYTF. The DNA of the CDR3 is TGTGCCAGCTCACCAAATCGCAGGGTTGGCTATGGCTACACCTTC.

The chain couples TRBV2 to TRBJ2-5; 16 positions match TRBD2. Germline CDR1 and CDR2: SNHLY and FYNNEI. CDR3 length: 15 amino acids. V shed 7 bases and J 5 bases; nucleotides not matched to a gene: 4. CDR3 protein: CASKGTSGRGETQYF. CDR3 coding DNA: TGTGCCAGCAAAGGGACTAGCGGGAGGGGGGAGACCCAGTACTTC.

The gene calls are TRBV2 and TRBJ1-5; 8 bases line up with TRBD1. This CDR3 is built from 16 residues. V was clipped by 6 bases and J by 0 bases; unmatched bases: 7. Germline V gene data show CDR1 as SNHLY and CDR2 as FYNNEI. CDR3 in amino acids: CASRGQDFYSNQPQHF. DNA of the CDR3: TGTGCCAGCAGGGGACAGGATTTCTATAGCAATCAGCCCCAGCATTTT.

This clone was seen more than once but under ten times. This rearrangement joins TRBV29-1 to TRBJ1-1; D is undetermined. CDR3 length equals 12 residues. CDR1 and CDR2 (germline): SQVTM, ANQGSEA. Between the trimmed V and J ends, which lost 0 bases and 10 bases, there was a span of 12 bases. CDR3 region: CSVEDLGVAAFF. The CDR3 DNA is TGCAGCGTTGAAGATCTTGGAGTTGCAGCTTTCTTT.

V usage is TRBV4-1 and J usage is TRBJ1-1; weak D call: TRBD1 (6 bases). V shed 4 bases and J shed 1 base, with 13 bases lying between them. Germline CDR1 MGHRA, CDR2 YSYEKL. This CDR3 has 15 amino acids. The CDR3 region is CASSPRDIQNTEAFF. Here the CDR3 DNA reads TGCGCCAGCAGCCCTCGGGACATTCAGAACACTGAAGCTTTCTTT.

This clone was counted a few times. V usage is TRBV7-2 and J usage is TRBJ2-5, with TRBD2 identical over 7 bases. The CDR3 sequence is 13 residues long. Germline CDR1 SGHTA, CDR2 FQGNSA. V gave up 1 base and J gave up 4 bases; unmatched junction bases: 0. The CDR3 sequence is CASSLERGETQYF. DNA for the CDR3: TGTGCCAGCAGCTTAGAGCGGGGAGAGACCCAGTACTTC.